These 14 T cell receptor beta chains were sequenced from one sample in a study of shared clonotypes between healthy human individuals. Sequencing was performed with immunoSEQ multiplex PCR; in TCRdb, only in-frame clones are kept and a portion is missing. The table has nearly 500,000 clones, 70% to 80% seen once. Sequenced: PBMCs. The source of these receptors is a woman in her forties in good health. Some clones in this sample may be carry-over from other donors' samples.

The chain has TRBV9 and TRBJ2-2, with 8 bases fitting TRBD1. Germline V lookup: CDR1 SGDLS, CDR2 YYNGEE. Trimming removed 2 bases from V and 5 bases from J; junction bases left unmatched: 8. The CDR3 length is 16 residues. CDR3 DNA: TGTGCCAGCAGCGTCGGACAGGGAATGGGGACCGGGGAGCTGTTTTTT. Encoded protein: CASSVGQGMGTGELFF.

Concerning this clone itself: A read error may explain this, as a much larger clone is one base away. The chain joins TRBV7-8 to TRBJ2-1; 8 nucleotides line up with TRBD1. The CDR3 sequence is 12 residues long. Germline V lookup: CDR1 SGHVS, CDR2 FQNEAQ. With V trimmed by 5 bases and J by 8 bases, 2 bases remained unmatched. CDR3 sequence reads: CASSRTGYEQFF. As DNA, the CDR3 is TGTGCCAGCAGCCGGACAGGGTATGAGCAGTTCTTC.

Note on this clone: A single base is all that separates this from a far larger clone, so a read error is likely. Within the sample, other DNA sequences also encode this same CDR3. V and J are TRBV4-2 and TRBJ2-1, with a weak D call TRBD2 (7 bases). This CDR3 has 13 residues. CDR1 is LGHNA, CDR2 YNFKEQ, per germline. V was clipped by 4 bases and J by 13 bases, with 17 bases between them. In nucleotides, the CDR3 is TGTGCCAGCAGCCCTCAAGGGCGGGGGCATCAGTTCTTC. It encodes CASSPQGRGHQFF.

This chain uses TRBV2 with TRBJ2-3, with no clear D. This CDR3 has 15 amino acids. V dropped 8 bases and J dropped 6 bases, with 21 bases sitting between them. In germline, CDR1 is SNHLY, CDR2 FYNNEI. CDR3 loop: CASQLGPPPGDTQYF. CDR3 in DNA: TGTGCCAGCCAGCTTGGACCCCCTCCTGGGGATACGCAGTATTTT.

V and J are TRBV30 and TRBJ1-4; no clear D gene. Germline CDR1 and CDR2: GTSNPN and SVGIG (reference sequence). V was cut by 0 bases and J by 0 bases, with 17 bases left in between. The CDR3 contains 18 residues. CDR3 nucleotides: TGTGCCTGGAGTGTACAGTGGTGGGCCCACACAACTAATGAAAAACTGTTTTTT. Amino acids: CAWSVQWWAHTTNEKLFF.

The rearrangement links TRBV9 to TRBJ2-1; D is perhaps TRBD1 (6 bases). The CDR3 runs 15 residues. Germline V gives CDR1 SGDLS, CDR2 YYNGEE. V lost 0 bases, J lost 7 bases, and 14 bases lay in between. The DNA for the CDR3 is TGTGCCAGCAGCGTAGAGGGGGAGATGGAAAATGAGCAGTTCTTC. Amino acid sequence: CASSVEGEMENEQFF. Together with reference TRBV9 and TRBJ2-1, the CDR3 gives the full variable domain: DSGVTQTPKHLITATGQRVTLRCSPRSGDLSVYWYQQSLDQGLQFLIQYYNGEERAKGNILERFSAQQFPDLHSELNLSSLELGDSALYFCASSVEGEMENEQFFGPGTRLTVL.

V and J are TRBV19 and TRBJ2-5, with 14 bases that match TRBD2. V lost 5 bases, J lost 5 bases, and 7 bases stayed unmatched. This CDR3 is built from 16 residues. In germline, CDR1 is LNHDA, CDR2 SQIVND (reference sequence). The CDR3 nucleotides read TGTGCCAGTAGTGGCGGGACTAGCGGGAGAGGGGAGACCCAGTACTTC. Translated: CASSGGTSGRGETQYF.

The chain couples TRBV5-1 to TRBJ2-2; D gene ambiguous. V was shortened by 4 bases and J by 3 bases, with 7 bases between the two germline ends. This CDR3 spans 13 amino acids. The germline V gene encodes CDR1 SGHRS and CDR2 YFSETQ. The DNA for the CDR3 is TGCGCCAGCAGCCCATACGACACCGGGGAGCTGTTTTTT. Translated: CASSPYDTGELFF.

The genes are TRBV28 and TRBJ2-7, with a tentative D call TRBD2 (6 bases). Germline V gives CDR1 MDHEN, CDR2 SYDVKM. V lost 9 bases to trimming and J lost 1 base, with 7 bases between them. The CDR3 spans 11 residues. The CDR3 nucleotides are TGTGCCAGTGGGACTTCCTACGAGCAGTACTTC. This translates into CASGTSYEQYF.

CDR3 residues: CASSYSRGYEQYF. The CDR3 DNA reads as TGTGCCAGCAGTTACTCGCGGGGCTACGAGCAGTACTTC. V and J are TRBV6-6 and TRBJ2-7; tentatively, D is TRBD2 (6 bases). CDR3 length: 13 amino acids. Between the trimmed V and J ends, which lost 0 bases and 3 bases, there was a span of 6 bases. CDR1 is MNHNY and CDR2 is SVGAGI in the germline V gene (reference sequence).

The V and J genes are TRBV6-4 and TRBJ2-7, with D maybe TRBD2 (5 bases). Per germline, CDR1 MRHNA and CDR2 SNTAGT. Deletions cut 7 bases from V and 0 bases from J, with 16 bases between. The CDR3 is 15 residues long. This CDR3 reads CASNQAADPSYEQYF. The CDR3 DNA is TGTGCCAGCAACCAAGCGGCGGACCCCTCCTACGAGCAGTACTTC.

The rearrangement uses TRBV28 and TRBJ2-7; TRBD2 agrees at 10 bases. V lost 4 bases to trimming and J lost 0 bases; unmatched junction nucleotides: 9. Germline V gives CDR1 MDHEN, CDR2 SYDVKM. The length of the CDR3 is 17 residues. CDR3 nucleotides: TGTGCCAGCAGTTCGCCCCCGGGACTAGCGAACTCCTACGAGCAGTACTTC. It translates to CASSSPPGLANSYEQYF.

The chain couples TRBV28 to TRBJ2-7; TRBD2 might be the D (6 bases). V was trimmed by 5 bases and J by 6 bases, leaving 17 bases between them. CDR3 length equals 14 residues. Germline loops: CDR1 MDHEN, CDR2 SYDVKM. The CDR3 spells CASSPRGSGGEQYF. Written as DNA, the CDR3 is TGTGCCAGCAGTCCCCGGGGGAGTGGGGGCGAGCAGTACTTC.

The J gene is TRBJ1-1, the V gene TRBV28; 9 positions agree with TRBD1. The J segment lost 4 bases and the V segment lost 4 bases, leaving 1 base of the junction unmatched. The CDR3 runs to 13 residues. Germline assignment: CDR1 MDHEN and CDR2 SYDVKM. CDR3 nucleotide sequence: TGTGCCAGCAGTTGGGGACAGGGCACTGAAGCTTTCTTT. It yields the protein CASSWGQGTEAFF.